This T cell receptor (beta chain) comes out of a study of shared T cell receptors in the human thymus. The V end was cut by 5 bases, the J end by 8 bases, with 18 bases between. There are 15 residues in the CDR3. Germline-derived CDR1 and CDR2 are SGHVS and FNYEAQ. Generated by immunoSEQ multiplex PCR, the TCRdb table keeps only in-frame clones and is missing some. Of 500,000 to 550,000 clones in the sample, approximately 80% are singletons; the top ten hold about 0.013%. These sequences were also reported in another study, on human thymus T cells. From that paper: Related reports documented highly overlapping thymic repertoires among unrelated individuals.

The chain carries TRBV7-6 and TRBJ1-4; perhaps TRBD1 as D (6 bases). Input material: thymocytes. This TCR derives from a boy under two years old with a congenital heart defect. CDR3 in amino acids: CASSPRGTGKEKLFF. CDR3 nucleotide sequence: TGTGCCAGCAGCCCGCGCGGAACAGGGAAAGAAAAACTGTTTTTT.